The 27 T cell receptor beta chains below all came from one sample that was sequenced in a study of identical twins. Each CDR3 protein gets one entry after TCRdb re-called the 5' RACE reads with MiXCR. The sample has approximately 500,000 distinct CDR3 sequences; roughly 15% are singletons. Another study also made use of these data, one on yellow fever vaccine responses in identical twins.

Material: CD4+ T cells sorted from blood. The receptors stem from a woman aged 18-29 years in good health.

This clonotype showed up just a few times. The chain recombines TRBV5-1 with TRBJ2-2; 7 bases line up with TRBD1. The CDR3 is 17 amino acids. The germline CDR1 and CDR2 sequences are SGHRS and YFSETQ. V dropped 3 bases and J dropped 2; count of bases not matched to a gene: 10. The CDR3 DNA reads as TGCGCCAGCAGCTCCAACAGACAGGGCCTCAACACCGGGGAGCTGTTTTTT. Amino acid sequence: CASSSNRQGLNTGELFF.

The rearrangement uses TRBV7-3 and TRBJ2-3, with 8 nucleotides matching TRBD2. The trim removed 5 bases at V and 6 bases at J, leaving 10 bases unmatched. In germline, CDR1 is SGHTA, CDR2 FQGTGA. The CDR3 spans 15 residues. The CDR3 DNA reads TGTGCCAGCAGCCCGACGAGCGGGAGCTACGATACGCAGTATTTT. Translated, it gives CASSPTSGSYDTQYF.

This sequence joins TRBV3-1 and TRBJ2-4; D possibly corresponds to TRBD1 (6 bases). V was cut by 1 base and J by 9 bases, with 10 bases left in between. Germline V gives CDR1 LGHDT, CDR2 YNNKEL (reference sequence). The CDR3 sequence is 13 residues long. CDR3 DNA: TGTGCCAGCAGCCAAGTTTTACAGGGCATTCAGTACTTC. It translates to CASSQVLQGIQYF.

The gene calls are TRBV6-5 and TRBJ2-7; 13 bases map to TRBD2. This CDR3 is 16 amino acids long. V was clipped by 3 bases and J by 1 base; unmatched bases: 3. The germline V gene encodes CDR1 MNHEY and CDR2 SVGAGI. CDR3 amino acids: CASSYATSGRSYEQYF. As DNA, the CDR3 is TGTGCCAGCAGTTATGCGACTAGCGGGAGGTCCTACGAGCAGTACTTC.

The chain has TRBV7-9 and TRBJ2-1, with no clear D. The CDR3 has 16 residues. Germline loops: CDR1 SEHNR, CDR2 FQNEAQ (reference sequence). Trimming took off 1 base at V and 0 bases at J, with 10 bases between the two ends. CDR3 amino acids: CASSLDLRSSYNEQFF. The CDR3 DNA follows: TGTGCCAGCAGCTTAGATTTGCGAAGCTCCTACAATGAGCAGTTCTTC.

The J gene is TRBJ2-5, the V gene TRBV7-8; D not certain. The V end was cut by 0 bases, the J end by 9 bases, with 20 bases between. This CDR3 has 16 amino acids. Per germline, CDR1 SGHVS and CDR2 FQNEAQ. The CDR3 spells CASSLARWAPKIAQYF. The CDR3, as DNA: TGTGCCAGCAGCTTAGCTCGGTGGGCCCCTAAAATTGCCCAGTACTTC.

This sequence joins TRBV3-1 and TRBJ2-2; TRBD2 is a possible D gene (5 bases). The V gene's germline CDR1 is LGHDT and CDR2 YNNKEL (reference sequence). CDR3 size: 19 residues. V lost 8 bases and J 0 bases, leaving 25 bases between the germline ends. The CDR3 DNA sequence: TGTGCCAGCTCCAGCCGGGGAATTCGGAGTTTCGCGAACACCGGGGAGCTGTTTTTT. Protein sequence: CASSSRGIRSFANTGELFF. The whole variable domain, remainder taken from reference TRBV3-1 and TRBJ2-2, is DTAVSQTPKYLVTQMGNDKSIKCEQNLGHDTMYWYKQDSKKFLKIMFSYNNKELIINETVPNRFSPKSPDKAHLNLHINSLELGDSAVYFCASSSRGIRSFANTGELFFGEGSRLTVL.

The chain combines TRBV20-1 with TRBJ2-2; no reliable D call. The CDR3 spans 11 residues. V was trimmed by 2 bases and J by 6 bases, leaving 4 bases between them. Germline V CDR1 and CDR2: DFQATT, SNEGSKA (reference sequence). CDR3 DNA sequence: TGCAGTGCTAGACGCTCCGGGGAGCTGTTTTTT. Amino acid sequence: CSARRSGELFF.

The chain is built from TRBV20-1 and TRBJ2-1; 8 bases match TRBD2. Germline assignment: CDR1 DFQATT and CDR2 SNEGSKA (reference sequence). V shed 4 bases and J 7 bases; nucleotides not matched to a gene: 6. The CDR3 sequence is 13 residues long. CDR3 sequence reads: CSATSGGWNEQFF. CDR3 in DNA: TGCAGTGCTACAAGCGGGGGATGGAATGAGCAGTTCTTC.

This rearrangement joins TRBV20-1 to TRBJ1-1; possible D gene TRBD1, 5 bases. The germline V gene has CDR1 DFQATT and CDR2 SNEGSKA (reference sequence). V was pared by 6 bases and J by 6 bases, with 20 bases between. The CDR3 is made up of 14 amino acids. The CDR3 region is CSAPLRGGSAEAFF. The CDR3 bases are TGCAGTGCCCCCTTAAGGGGTGGATCTGCTGAAGCTTTCTTT.

This clonotype was found a few times. The chain carries TRBV4-2 and TRBJ2-3, with 9 bases lining up with TRBD1. With V trimmed by 1 base and J by 1 base, 0 bases remained unmatched. Germline CDR1 LGHNA, CDR2 YNFKEQ. The CDR3 covers 15 residues. CDR3 in DNA: TGTGCCAGCAGCCAAGGGACAGGGGGCACAGATACGCAGTATTTT. This codes for CASSQGTGGTDTQYF.

This clonotype was found many times. V usage is TRBV12-3 or TRBV12-4 and J usage is TRBJ2-3, with a weak D call TRBD1 (5 bases). The V end was cut by 7 bases, the J end by 1 base, with 18 bases between. This CDR3 has 16 residues. In DNA form, the CDR3 reads TGTGCCAGCAAACTACAAGGGCCCAGGGGCACAGATACGCAGTATTTT. Translation: CASKLQGPRGTDTQYF.

This clonotype was observed a few times. The chain couples TRBV12-3 or TRBV12-4 to TRBJ2-2; 9 bases map to TRBD1. With V trimmed by 5 bases and J by 4 bases, 5 bases remained unmatched. The CDR3 length is 15 residues. Written as DNA, the CDR3 is TGTGCCAGCAGTAACAGGGGGCCGGGCACCGGGGAGCTGTTTTTT. It specifies CASSNRGPGTGELFF.

This clonotype was seen at least ten times. The chain employs TRBV12-3 or TRBV12-4 and TRBJ2-7, with 7 bases that match TRBD1. The CDR3 contains 16 residues. The J segment lost 3 bases and the V segment lost 5 bases, leaving 13 bases of the junction unmatched. The DNA for the CDR3 is TGTGCCAGCAGTCCCGACGACAGGGTACAAGACTACGAGCAGTACGTC. Its translation: CASSPDDRVQDYEQYV.

This clonotype was seen only a few times. This chain connects TRBV28 to TRBJ1-1, with D unresolved. Germline-derived CDR1 and CDR2 are MDHEN and SYDVKM. The CDR3 runs 15 residues. Trimming cost V 3 bases and J 4 bases, with 15 bases left between them. CDR3 loop: CASSLEGSWRTEAFF. For the CDR3, the DNA is TGTGCCAGCAGTTTGGAGGGTTCATGGCGCACTGAAGCTTTCTTT.

The chain is built from TRBV3-1 and TRBJ2-7; tentatively, D is TRBD1 (6 bases). V was shortened by 4 bases and J by 7 bases, with 26 bases between the two germline ends. The germline gives CDR1 LGHDT, CDR2 YNNKEL (reference sequence). The CDR3 totals 17 residues. This chain's CDR3 is CASSPTPRDTRQWEQYF. DNA of the CDR3: TGTGCCAGCAGCCCCACCCCCCGGGACACGCGGCAGTGGGAGCAGTACTTC.

The CDR3 is CASSWTSGGISTDTQYF. The CDR3 DNA reads TGCGCCAGCAGCTGGACTAGCGGGGGGATTAGCACAGATACGCAGTATTTT. The chain has TRBV5-1 and TRBJ2-3, with TRBD2 matching 14 bases. The V and J ends lost 3 bases and 0 bases, in that order; junction bases with no gene match: 3. Germline lookup yields CDR1 SGHRS and CDR2 YFSETQ. The CDR3 is 17 residues long.

The chain combines TRBV5-1 with TRBJ2-1; 10 bases line up with TRBD2. CDR1 is SGHRS, CDR2 YFSETQ, per germline. Trimming cost V 7 bases and J 2 bases; bases outside gene matches: 3. CDR3 size: 14 residues. The CDR3: CASGAGGTYNEQFF. CDR3 DNA: TGCGCCAGCGGAGCGGGAGGGACCTACAATGAGCAGTTCTTC.

This clonotype showed up just a few times. The V call is TRBV12-3 or TRBV12-4, the J call TRBJ2-2, with TRBD2 matching over 9 bases. The CDR3 covers 16 residues. The trim removed 10 bases at V and 1 base at J, leaving 10 bases unmatched. CDR3 loop: CATYGPSGKNTGELFF. Here the CDR3 DNA reads TGTGCCACCTACGGGCCTAGCGGGAAGAACACCGGGGAGCTGTTTTTT.

A word on this clonotype: The germline gene is not matched at one end of the junction; a read error may be the cause. The gene calls are TRBV3-1 and TRBJ2-3; 9 nucleotides align to TRBD2. Per the germline V gene, CDR1 is LGHDT and CDR2 is YNNKEL (reference sequence). This CDR3 has 15 residues. CDR3 DNA: TGTACCAGCAGCAATAGCGGGAGCGGCGCAGATACGCAGTATTTT. This gives the protein CTSSNSGSGADTQYF.

This clonotype has just a few counts. The chain has TRBV24-1 and TRBJ2-2; 12 bases match TRBD2. V gave up 8 bases and J gave up 5 bases; unmatched junction bases: 2. The CDR3 sequence is 14 residues long. Germline-derived CDR1 and CDR2 are KGHDR and SFDVKD. The CDR3 region is CATKGLAGTGELFF. CDR3 DNA sequence: TGTGCCACCAAAGGACTAGCGGGAACCGGGGAGCTGTTTTTT.

The J gene is TRBJ2-7, the V gene TRBV11-3; 16 bases align to TRBD2. The germline gives CDR1 SGHNT, CDR2 YENEEA. Losses at the gene ends were 7 bases for V and 2 bases for J; bases not matched to a gene: 8. CDR3 size: 17 residues. This CDR3 is CASNFAGTSGRAYEQYF. DNA of the CDR3: TGTGCCAGCAATTTTGCGGGGACTAGCGGGAGGGCCTACGAGCAGTACTTC.

This clonotype has just a few counts. The genes are TRBV28 and TRBJ2-7, with 13 bases aligning to TRBD2. Germline assignment: CDR1 MDHEN and CDR2 SYDVKM. V dropped 0 bases and J dropped 0; count of bases not matched to a gene: 2. This CDR3 spans 17 amino acids. CDR3 protein: CASSLWGTSGTSYEQYF. As DNA, the CDR3 is TGTGCCAGCAGTTTATGGGGGACTAGCGGGACCTCCTACGAGCAGTACTTC. The full variable domain, completed using reference TRBV28 and TRBJ2-7, is DVKVTQSSRYLVKRTGEKVFLECVQDMDHENMFWYRQDPGLGLRLIYFSYDVKMKEKGDIPEGYSVSREKKERFSLILESASTNQTSMYLCASSLWGTSGTSYEQYFGPGTRLTVT.

The rearrangement links TRBV4-1 to TRBJ2-5; 9 bases fit TRBD2. V gave up 6 bases and J gave up 4 bases; unmatched junction bases: 15. Germline CDR1 is MGHRA and CDR2 is YSYEKL. This CDR3 has 17 residues. The CDR3, as DNA: TGCGCCAGCAGAAATTTAGCGGGAGCGAGATTGACAGAGACCCAGTACTTC. Residues: CASRNLAGARLTETQYF.

CDR3 protein: CASSLVTGQTAEAFF. The CDR3 coding sequence is TGTGCCAGCAGCCTGGTTACTGGACAGACTGCTGAAGCTTTCTTT. The chain joins TRBV7-9 to TRBJ1-1; a possible D gene is TRBD1 (6 bases). The V end lost 5 bases, the J end lost 6 bases, and 19 bases lay between the germline ends. This CDR3 is built from 15 residues. CDR1 is SEHNR and CDR2 is FQNEAQ in the germline V gene (reference sequence).

The chain combines TRBV9 with TRBJ2-1; either TRBD1 or TRBD2 may supply D (6 bases each). Trimming pared 4 bases from V and 3 bases from J, leaving 17 bases between. This CDR3 region has 16 residues. The germline CDR1 and CDR2 sequences are SGDLS and YYNGEE. The CDR3 nucleotides read TGTGCCAGCAGCCCCGGAGGGGGAATAGGCTACAATGAGCAGTTCTTC. Translating gives CASSPGGGIGYNEQFF.

The sample holds a few counts of this clonotype. The rearrangement uses TRBV12-3 or TRBV12-4 and TRBJ1-5; D unresolved. CDR3 length: 14 amino acids. V lost 7 bases to trimming and J lost 0 bases, with 10 bases between them. The CDR3 sequence: CASKKTNSNQPQHF. The CDR3 DNA is TGTGCCAGCAAAAAAACAAATAGCAATCAGCCCCAGCATTTT.